Listed below are T cell receptor beta chains from one sample, sequenced in a study of cytomegalovirus exposure and HLA in healthy donors. Produced via immunoSEQ multiplex PCR; TCRdb's table is partial and in-frame only. The repertoire has around 150,000 clones, roughly 89% of them found once; the top ten carry 4.2%. The sample taken for sequencing was PBMCs. The receptors stem from a man younger than 30 in good health and CMV-seropositive. Both conserved end residues are part of each CDR3. A D gene is named only where the DNA matches it firmly. Size is stated for part of the rows, as once, few or many counts, or as a class when the clone is expanded.

j_call v_call d_call clone_size cdr3_aa cdr3_nt
TRBJ2-1 TRBV10-1 NA NA CASSESTGSSYNEQFF TGCGCCAGCAGTGAGTCAACAGGTAGCTCCTACAATGAGCAGTTCTTC
TRBJ2-3 TRBV5-4 NA NA CASSLGGVSTDTQYF TGTGCCAGCAGCTTGGGCGGAGTTTCCACAGATACGCAGTATTTT
TRBJ1-2 TRBV6-6 TRBD1 many CASSLPPGQSFYGYTF TGTGCCAGCAGCCTACCACCGGGACAGAGTTTTTATGGCTACACCTTC
TRBJ1-2 TRBV29-1 NA NA CSVEPTGPRYGYTF TGCAGCGTTGAACCGACAGGCCCGCGGTATGGCTACACCTTC
TRBJ2-1 TRBV5-1 NA NA CASSFTENEQFF TGCGCCAGCAGCTTCACAGAAAATGAGCAGTTCTTC
TRBJ2-3 TRBV6-6 TRBD2 NA CASSYSLTSGTDTQYF TGTGCCAGCAGTTACTCCTTGACTAGCGGGACAGATACGCAGTATTTT
TRBJ1-1 TRBV27 NA NA CASSISPRVRTEAFF TGTGCCAGCAGTATCAGTCCGCGGGTTCGGACTGAAGCTTTCTTT
TRBJ1-2 TRBV30 NA few CAWSPRGYGYTF TGTGCCTGGAGTCCCCGGGGCTATGGCTACACCTTC
TRBJ2-7 TRBV7-3 TRBD1 NA CASSSGDSEQYF TGTGCCAGCAGCTCCGGGGACAGCGAGCAGTACTTC
TRBJ1-3 TRBV6-1 NA NA CASSEAGLSIGNTIYF TGTGCCAGCAGTGAAGCGGGGCTGAGTATCGGAAACACCATATATTTT
TRBJ2-7 TRBV19 TRBD2 NA CASSMRRQLAGGRYEQYF TGTGCCAGTAGTATGCGTCGTCAACTAGCGGGAGGGCGCTACGAGCAGTACTTC
TRBJ2-3 TRBV14 TRBD2 NA CASSQLAGGTDTQYF TGTGCCAGCAGCCAACTAGCGGGAGGCACAGATACGCAGTATTTT
TRBJ2-5 TRBV9 NA NA CASSATGWETQYF TGTGCCAGCAGCGCCACAGGGTGGGAGACCCAGTACTTC
TRBJ2-7 TRBV18 TRBD2 NA CASSPVPGTRSYEQYF TGTGCCAGCTCACCAGTCCCAGGGACTAGGTCCTACGAGCAGTACTTC
TRBJ1-2 TRBV7-3 NA once CASSLVCPGGHYGYTF TGTGCCAGCAGCTTAGTATGTCCGGGGGGCCACTATGGCTACACCTTC
TRBJ2-7 TRBV7-8 NA NA CASSQERISSYEQYF TGTGCCAGCAGCCAGGAGCGGATAAGCTCCTACGAGCAGTACTTC
TRBJ2-5 TRBV18 TRBD2 NA CASSQPSGRWALAQYF TGTGCCAGCTCACAACCTAGCGGGAGATGGGCTTTGGCCCAGTACTTC
TRBJ2-1 TRBV12-5 NA NA CASGLQPEQFF TGTGCTAGTGGTTTACAACCTGAGCAGTTCTTC
TRBJ2-7 TRBV14 NA few CASSRPGHTYEQYF TGTGCCAGCAGCCGTCCAGGGCACACCTACGAGCAGTACTTC
TRBJ2-6 TRBV30 TRBD1 once CAWSGRGQIKESGANVLTF TGTGCCTGGAGTGGCCGGGGACAGATAAAAGAGTCTGGGGCCAACGTCCTGACTTTC
TRBJ2-7 TRBV10-3 TRBD2 NA CAISETRTSGSHEQYF TGTGCCATCAGTGAGACCCGGACTAGCGGGAGCCACGAGCAGTACTTC